The T cell receptor (beta chain) described here comes from a study of cytomegalovirus exposure and HLA in healthy donors. Study-wide results and limits: As was reported, the HLA-A and HLA-B alleles of most subjects were accurately predicted from TCR beta sequences. The dataset shows that most TCR sequences were rare, while some public TCRs occurred in many donors.

Germline V gene lookup returns CDR1 SGHDN and CDR2 FVKESK. This CDR3 is built from 13 residues. Trimming cost V 3 bases and J 6 bases, with 11 bases left between them. PCR was performed using 60 Vbeta and 13 Jbeta primers. TCRdb's table, derived via immunoSEQ multiplex PCR, lists solely in-frame clones and lacks some. Here the sample spans fewer than 200,000 clones, more than 75% being singletons. This clone was detected once. What it binds is unknown. The chain links TRBV14 to TRBJ1-2, with D possibly matching TRBD1 (5 bases). The sequenced sample consisted of PBMCs. This receptor was identified in a man aged 18 to 35 in good health and CMV-seropositive. CDR3 protein: CASSHEAGHGYTF. The CDR3 DNA reads TGTGCCAGCAGCCACGAGGCAGGGCATGGCTACACCTTC.